These T cell receptor beta chains were read from a single sample in a study of T-cell memory formation after mild COVID-19. Via MiXCR, TCRdb re-called the 5' RACE reads, giving one row per CDR3 protein. The sample consists of 250,000 to 400,000 distinct CDR3 sequences, about 13% of them appearing once. Sequencing was performed on PBMCs or a T cell subset sorted from them (not recorded which). These receptors all stem from a man between 18 and 35 years old who had mild COVID-19 (a few samples of this study predate the infection). Cell type and time point are not known. The CDR3 runs from the conserved cysteine through the conserved F or W. D genes are given only for firm matches. Clone size is stated in some rows and not others, as once, few, many or a class when expanded.

d_gene: -
j_gene: TRBJ1-2
v_gene: TRBV7-2
abundance: few
CDR3aa: CASSLALGGYYGYTF
CDR3nt: TGTGCCAGCAGCTTAGCCCTCGGGGGGTACTATGGCTACACCTTC

d_gene: -
j_gene: TRBJ2-3
v_gene: TRBV5-1
abundance: -
CDR3aa: CASTRGDTDTQYF
CDR3nt: TGCGCCAGCACAAGGGGGGACACAGATACGCAGTATTTT

d_gene: -
j_gene: TRBJ2-2
v_gene: TRBV11-2
abundance: -
CDR3aa: CASSLLLANTGELFF
CDR3nt: TGTGCCAGCAGCCTACTCCTAGCGAACACCGGGGAGCTGTTTTTT

d_gene: TRBD1
j_gene: TRBJ1-2
v_gene: TRBV28
abundance: -
CDR3aa: CASITRGADYTF
CDR3nt: TGTGCCAGCATTACCAGGGGGGCGGACTACACCTTC

d_gene: TRBD1
j_gene: TRBJ1-5
v_gene: TRBV4-3
abundance: few
CDR3aa: CASSQEVDRADQPQHF
CDR3nt: TGCGCCAGCAGCCAAGAGGTGGACAGGGCCGATCAGCCCCAGCATTTT

d_gene: -
j_gene: TRBJ2-1
v_gene: TRBV7-3
abundance: few
CDR3aa: CASSLNTGRGQFF
CDR3nt: TGTGCCAGCAGCCTAAATACGGGGCGAGGGCAGTTCTTC

d_gene: -
j_gene: TRBJ1-1
v_gene: TRBV6-6
abundance: few
CDR3aa: CASTGSNIDRAFF
CDR3nt: TGTGCCAGCACGGGCAGTAATATTGATCGAGCTTTCTTT

d_gene: -
j_gene: TRBJ2-2
v_gene: TRBV12-3/TRBV12-4
abundance: -
CDR3aa: CASGGRVDGELFF
CDR3nt: TGTGCCAGCGGCGGCAGGGTGGACGGGGAGCTGTTTTTT

d_gene: -
j_gene: TRBJ1-5
v_gene: TRBV4-1
abundance: many
CDR3aa: CASSQGASANQPQHF
CDR3nt: TGCGCCAGCAGCCAGGGGGCCAGCGCTAATCAGCCCCAGCATTTT

d_gene: TRBD2
j_gene: TRBJ2-3
v_gene: TRBV4-1
abundance: -
CDR3aa: CASSQLGGTDTQYF
CDR3nt: TGCGCCAGCAGCCAATTGGGGGGGACAGATACGCAGTATTTT

d_gene: TRBD1
j_gene: TRBJ1-2
v_gene: TRBV5-1
abundance: many
CDR3aa: CASSSSGTGNYGYTF
CDR3nt: TGCGCCAGCAGCTCGTCCGGGACAGGGAACTATGGCTACACCTTC

d_gene: -
j_gene: TRBJ2-3
v_gene: TRBV5-1
abundance: few
CDR3aa: CASSLGGSPSTDTQYF
CDR3nt: TGCGCCAGCAGCTTGGGTGGCAGCCCTAGCACAGATACGCAGTATTTT

d_gene: -
j_gene: TRBJ2-3
v_gene: TRBV4-1
abundance: few
CDR3aa: CASSHGGGDTQYF
CDR3nt: TGCGCCAGCAGCCATGGTGGGGGTGATACGCAGTATTTT

d_gene: -
j_gene: TRBJ2-1
v_gene: TRBV19
abundance: -
CDR3aa: CASSPTLGWQFF
CDR3nt: TGTGCCAGTAGTCCCACACTAGGTTGGCAGTTCTTC

d_gene: -
j_gene: TRBJ2-1
v_gene: TRBV7-9
abundance: -
CDR3aa: CASSLPNEQFF
CDR3nt: TGTGCCAGCAGCCTTCCCAATGAGCAGTTCTTC

d_gene: -
j_gene: TRBJ1-1
v_gene: TRBV28
abundance: -
CDR3aa: CASNVFRDTAEAFF
CDR3nt: TGTGCCAGCAACGTCTTCCGGGACACGGCTGAAGCTTTCTTT

d_gene: -
j_gene: TRBJ2-2
v_gene: TRBV9
abundance: few
CDR3aa: CASSQSGGELFF
CDR3nt: TGTGCCAGCAGCCAGTCAGGCGGGGAGCTGTTTTTT

d_gene: TRBD1
j_gene: TRBJ1-6
v_gene: TRBV12-3/TRBV12-4
abundance: few
CDR3aa: CASSRWDRQLHF
CDR3nt: TGTGCCAGCAGCCGCTGGGACAGACAACTCCACTTT

d_gene: -
j_gene: TRBJ1-1
v_gene: TRBV7-3
abundance: many
CDR3aa: CASSLSAGGNTEAFF
CDR3nt: TGTGCCAGCAGCTTATCGGCGGGGGGGAACACTGAAGCTTTCTTT

d_gene: TRBD2
j_gene: TRBJ2-1
v_gene: TRBV6-2/TRBV6-3
abundance: few
CDR3aa: CASSYRLAGHRANEQFF
CDR3nt: TGTGCCAGCAGTTACCGCCTAGCGGGTCATCGGGCGAATGAGCAGTTCTTC

d_gene: -
j_gene: TRBJ2-7
v_gene: TRBV2
abundance: few
CDR3aa: CASRTGTRSYF
CDR3nt: TGTGCCAGCAGGACAGGGACTAGATCGTACTTC

d_gene: TRBD1
j_gene: TRBJ1-1
v_gene: TRBV12-3/TRBV12-4
abundance: few
CDR3aa: CASSWAGGSAFF
CDR3nt: TGTGCCAGCAGCTGGGCAGGGGGTTCAGCTTTCTTT

d_gene: -
j_gene: TRBJ2-2
v_gene: TRBV15
abundance: few
CDR3aa: CATSENPPGTNTGELFF
CDR3nt: TGTGCCACCAGCGAGAACCCGCCGGGGACAAACACCGGGGAGCTGTTTTTT

d_gene: -
j_gene: TRBJ2-7
v_gene: TRBV12-3/TRBV12-4
abundance: -
CDR3aa: CASRLGGNEQYF
CDR3nt: TGTGCCAGCAGGCTGGGCGGGAACGAGCAGTACTTC

d_gene: -
j_gene: TRBJ1-2
v_gene: TRBV6-2/TRBV6-3
abundance: -
CDR3aa: CASSYRHRNYGYTF
CDR3nt: TGTGCCAGCAGTTACCGGCACAGGAACTATGGCTACACCTTC

d_gene: TRBD1
j_gene: TRBJ2-7
v_gene: TRBV5-4
abundance: many
CDR3aa: CASSWDSSYEQYF
CDR3nt: TGTGCCAGCAGCTGGGACAGTTCCTACGAGCAGTACTTC

d_gene: -
j_gene: TRBJ2-6
v_gene: TRBV12-3/TRBV12-4
abundance: many
CDR3aa: CASSLGPPEKSGANVLTF
CDR3nt: TGTGCCAGCAGTTTAGGACCACCCGAGAAGTCTGGGGCCAACGTCCTGACTTTC

d_gene: -
j_gene: TRBJ2-2
v_gene: TRBV5-1
abundance: many
CDR3aa: CASSLNDRSNTGELFF
CDR3nt: TGCGCCAGCAGCTTAAACGACAGGTCTAACACCGGGGAGCTGTTTTTT

d_gene: -
j_gene: TRBJ2-3
v_gene: TRBV5-1
abundance: many
CDR3aa: CASSLNSDTQYF
CDR3nt: TGCGCCAGCAGCTTGAACTCAGATACGCAGTATTTT

d_gene: -
j_gene: TRBJ1-2
v_gene: TRBV6-5
abundance: -
CDR3aa: CASSSRTSSSVFF
CDR3nt: TGTGCCAGCAGTTCTCGGACATCTAGCTCCGTTTTTTTC

d_gene: -
j_gene: TRBJ2-2
v_gene: TRBV29-1
abundance: -
CDR3aa: CSAIGGFTGELFF
CDR3nt: TGCAGCGCCATCGGGGGTTTCACCGGGGAGCTGTTTTTT

d_gene: TRBD1
j_gene: TRBJ2-5
v_gene: TRBV24-1
abundance: many
CDR3aa: CATSERQGGGETQYF
CDR3nt: TGTGCCACCAGTGAAAGACAGGGGGGCGGAGAGACCCAGTACTTC

d_gene: -
j_gene: TRBJ1-2
v_gene: TRBV6-2/TRBV6-3
abundance: few
CDR3aa: CASSGLAAGPAGYGYTF
CDR3nt: TGTGCCAGCAGTGGCCTGGCGGCAGGGCCGGCGGGGTATGGCTACACCTTC

d_gene: -
j_gene: TRBJ2-3
v_gene: TRBV24-1
abundance: -
CDR3aa: CATSDSKGTDTQYF
CDR3nt: TGTGCCACCAGTGACAGCAAAGGCACAGATACGCAGTATTTT

d_gene: TRBD1
j_gene: TRBJ1-6
v_gene: TRBV20-1
abundance: -
CDR3aa: CSARTLQGEGSPLHF
CDR3nt: TGCAGTGCCCGGACCTTACAGGGGGAGGGCTCACCCCTCCACTTT

d_gene: -
j_gene: TRBJ1-2
v_gene: TRBV20-1
abundance: -
CDR3aa: CSAPNVAGPGSGYTF
CDR3nt: TGCAGTGCTCCCAATGTGGCGGGACCGGGCTCTGGCTACACCTTC

d_gene: TRBD1
j_gene: TRBJ2-7
v_gene: TRBV7-8
abundance: few
CDR3aa: CASSLAEAGGPEQYF
CDR3nt: TGTGCCAGCAGCTTAGCGGAGGCAGGGGGCCCCGAGCAGTACTTC

d_gene: -
j_gene: TRBJ1-4
v_gene: TRBV12-5
abundance: -
CDR3aa: CASGFFVRGPNEKLFF
CDR3nt: TGTGCTAGTGGTTTCTTTGTCCGGGGGCCTAATGAAAAACTGTTTTTT

d_gene: TRBD1
j_gene: TRBJ2-1
v_gene: TRBV7-9
abundance: -
CDR3aa: CASSGPTGMYNEQFF
CDR3nt: TGTGCCAGCAGCGGACCGACAGGGATGTACAATGAGCAGTTCTTC

d_gene: -
j_gene: TRBJ1-1
v_gene: TRBV16
abundance: -
CDR3aa: CASSPSDMNTEAFF
CDR3nt: TGTGCCAGCAGCCCTTCCGACATGAACACTGAAGCTTTCTTT